Shown below are 27 T cell receptor beta chains from a single sample sequenced in a study of long-term antiretroviral therapy in people with HIV. Survey level was the resolution at which the v3.0 immunoSEQ assay ran. Some clones are missing from TCRdb's copy, which holds only in-frame ones; the method was immunoSEQ multiplex PCR. The sample comprises 30,000 to 35,000 clones, around 97% of which are singletons, and under 3.5% rests with the top ten. Here the sequenced sample was unsorted PBMCs, taken 6.9 years after starting antiretroviral therapy. These receptor sequences come from a man aged 30 to 39 with HIV.

The J gene is TRBJ2-7, the V gene TRBV11-3, with D possibly called TRBD1 or TRBD2 (5 bases each). Germline assignment: CDR1 SGHNT and CDR2 YENEEA. CDR3 length: 8 amino acids. CDR3: CAPRGQYF. The CDR3 DNA reads as TGTGCTCCGAGGGGTCAGTACTTC. Together with reference TRBV11-3 and TRBJ2-7, the CDR3 gives the full variable domain: EAGVVQSPRYKIIEKKQPVAFWCNPISGHNTLYWYLQNLGQGPELLIRYENEEAVDDSQLPKDRFSAERLKGVDSTLKIQPAELGDSAVYLCAPRGQYFGPGTRLTVT.

V gene TRBV15 combines with J gene TRBJ1-4; D is ambiguous. The CDR3 extends over 13 amino acids. V was pared by 1 base and J by 6 bases, with 6 bases between. Germline V gene data show CDR1 as LNHNV and CDR2 as YYDKDF (reference sequence). CDR3 in DNA: TGTGCCACCAGCAGAGTTGCGGATGAAAAACTGTTTTTT. Encoded protein: CATSRVADEKLFF.

The chain recombines TRBV29-1 with TRBJ2-5, with D maybe TRBD1 (6 bases). V was pared by 4 bases and J by 1 base, with 13 bases between. Germline V gives CDR1 SQVTM, CDR2 ANQGSEA. This CDR3 spans 14 amino acids. The DNA of the CDR3 is TGCAGCGTTGCTTCCAGGGGCACCCAAGAGACCCAGTACTTC. This sequence encodes CSVASRGTQETQYF.

The chain combines TRBV19 with TRBJ1-2; TRBD1 might be the D (5 bases). Germline CDR1 LNHDA, CDR2 SQIVND (reference sequence). With 3 bases removed from V and 3 bases from J, the gap between germline ends came to 8 bases. This CDR3 contains 13 residues. The CDR3 here is CASSIGDYYGYTF. The CDR3 nucleotides read TGTGCCAGTAGTATCGGGGACTACTATGGCTACACCTTC.

This chain uses TRBV9 with TRBJ1-4, with D possibly matching TRBD1 (5 bases). The CDR3 extends over 13 amino acids. The V end was cut by 3 bases, the J end by 8 bases, with 11 bases between. CDR1 is SGDLS and CDR2 is YYNGEE in the germline V gene. CDR3 sequence reads: CASSAQGSEKLFF. In nucleotides, the CDR3 is TGTGCCAGCAGCGCCCAGGGTAGCGAAAAACTGTTTTTT.

The chain is built from TRBV30 and TRBJ1-1, with D maybe TRBD1 (5 bases). V lost 1 base to trimming and J lost 0 bases, with 6 bases between them. CDR1 is GTSNPN, CDR2 SVGIG, per germline (reference sequence). The CDR3 spans 13 residues. The CDR3 here is CAWSGQLNTEAFF. The CDR3 nucleotides read TGTGCCTGGAGTGGACAGTTGAACACTGAAGCTTTCTTT. The full variable domain, in which reference TRBV30 and TRBJ1-1 provide the parts outside the CDR3, is SQTIHQWPATLVQPVGSPLSLECTVEGTSNPNLYWYRQAAGRGLQLLFYSVGIGQISSEVPQNLSASRPQDRQFILSSKKLLLSDSGFYLCAWSGQLNTEAFFGQGTRLTVV.

The rearrangement links TRBV7-3 to TRBJ1-1, with TRBD1 as a possible D gene (6 bases). Trimming took off 5 bases at V and 0 bases at J, with 19 bases between the two ends. This CDR3 is built from 17 residues. CDR1 is SGHTA and CDR2 is FQGTGA in the germline V gene. As DNA, the CDR3 is TGTGCCAGCAGCCCGAATGGACAGACTCCAATGAACACTGAAGCTTTCTTT. Its translation is CASSPNGQTPMNTEAFF.

The chain couples TRBV4-2 to TRBJ1-5; TRBD1 aligns across 8 bases. This CDR3 region has 16 residues. CDR1 is LGHNA and CDR2 is YNFKEQ in the germline V gene. The J segment lost 5 bases and the V segment lost 2 bases, leaving 8 bases of the junction unmatched. CDR3 DNA sequence: TGTGCCAGCAGCCAACCAGACCGGGACAGGCATCAGCCCCAGCATTTT. It yields the protein CASSQPDRDRHQPQHF.

The chain couples TRBV2 to TRBJ2-5; the match to TRBD2 covers 13 bases. The germline V gene has CDR1 SNHLY and CDR2 FYNNEI. The V gene end was trimmed by 5 bases and the J gene end by 4 bases; junction bases not matched to a gene: 7. The CDR3 totals 16 residues. In nucleotides, the CDR3 is TGTGCCAGCAGTTTTGGACTAGCGGGAGAGGTAGAGACCCAGTACTTC. It translates to CASSFGLAGEVETQYF.

J is TRBJ2-7 and V is TRBV5-5, with 8 bases matching TRBD1. Trimming at V came to 3 bases and at J to 2 bases, leaving 13 bases not matched to a gene. This CDR3 region has 17 residues. The germline V gene encodes CDR1 SGHKS and CDR2 YYEKEE (reference sequence). CDR3 DNA sequence: TGTGCCAGCAGCTCCGACAGGGGACTGGGAGCCCCCTACGAGCAGTACTTC. Translating it yields CASSSDRGLGAPYEQYF.

The rearrangement joins TRBV10-3 to TRBJ1-6; 8 positions agree with TRBD1. CDR1 and CDR2 (germline): ENHRY, SYGVKD. CDR3 length: 13 amino acids. The V gene end was trimmed by 8 bases and the J gene end by 3 bases; junction bases not matched to a gene: 0. This chain's CDR3 is CAIGTGYNSPLHF. The CDR3 DNA follows: TGTGCCATCGGGACAGGCTATAATTCACCCCTCCACTTT.

The V and J genes are TRBV5-8 and TRBJ2-2, with D unclear. Germline V CDR1 and CDR2: SGHTS, YDEGEE. This CDR3 is built from 15 residues. V lost 1 base and J lost 6, with 13 bases in between. CDR3 in amino acids: CASSLIVLQAGELFF. The DNA for the CDR3 is TGTGCCAGCAGCTTGATCGTATTGCAGGCCGGGGAGCTGTTTTTT.

CDR3 DNA: TGTGCCACTTACTGGGACAGCGGTTCACCCCTCCACTTT. The encoded protein is CATYWDSGSPLHF. The chain links TRBV2 to TRBJ1-6; 7 bases match TRBD1. The germline V gene encodes CDR1 SNHLY and CDR2 FYNNEI. The CDR3 has 13 residues. V gave up 10 bases and J gave up 9 bases; unmatched junction bases: 9.

The J gene is TRBJ2-7, the V gene TRBV11-2; TRBD1 is a possible D gene (6 bases). V was clipped by 5 bases and J by 3 bases, with 17 bases between them. Germline loops: CDR1 SGHAT, CDR2 FQNNGV. The CDR3 has 15 residues. The CDR3: CASSTNAGTHYEQYF. CDR3 bases: TGTGCCAGCAGCACTAACGCAGGGACACACTACGAGCAGTACTTC.

This chain uses TRBV30 with TRBJ2-5; D gene uncertain. From germline, CDR1 is GTSNPN and CDR2 SVGIG (reference sequence). V was trimmed by 2 bases and J by 4 bases, leaving 5 bases between them. This CDR3 is 11 amino acids long. The CDR3 reads CAWSLGETQYF. The CDR3 DNA is TGTGCCTGGAGTTTAGGAGAGACCCAGTACTTC.

Only one count was recorded for this clone. The V gene is TRBV6-5, the J gene TRBJ1-1; D unresolved. The germline V and J ends were trimmed by 6 bases and 5 bases, with 13 bases remaining between them. The CDR3 sequence is 13 residues long. Germline CDR1 is MNHEY and CDR2 is SVGAGI. CDR3 DNA: TGTGCCAGCAGCTGGTCCGTGGGGACTGAAGCTTTCTTT. Translating gives CASSWSVGTEAFF.

V is TRBV25-1 and J is TRBJ2-5, with D maybe TRBD1 (7 bases). The germline gives CDR1 MGHDK, CDR2 SYGVNS. Deletions cut 3 bases from V and 6 bases from J, with 20 bases between. This CDR3 region has 16 residues. CDR3 in amino acids: CASSDATGARGQTQYF. The DNA of the CDR3 is TGTGCCAGCAGTGATGCCACAGGGGCGCGGGGACAGACCCAGTACTTC.

The chain joins TRBV6-6 to TRBJ1-5; tentative D call: TRBD1 (5 bases). This CDR3 spans 14 amino acids. Germline CDR1 and CDR2: MNHNY and SVGAGI (reference sequence). Deletions cut 4 bases from V and 4 bases from J, with 11 bases between. This CDR3 reads CASSSRGKNQPQHF. CDR3 nucleotide sequence: TGTGCCAGCAGTTCGAGGGGTAAGAATCAGCCCCAGCATTTT.

The chain employs TRBV30 and TRBJ1-6; 7 positions agree with TRBD1. Germline CDR1 and CDR2: GTSNPN and SVGIG (reference sequence). The CDR3 runs to 15 residues. J lost 2 bases, V lost 2 bases, and 3 bases had no gene match. CDR3 nucleotide sequence: TGTGCCTGGAGTCACAGGGGTGCCTATAATTCACCCCTCCACTTT. Protein: CAWSHRGAYNSPLHF.

The CDR3 reads CASGALGEQYF. The CDR3 DNA sequence: TGTGCCAGCGGGGCCCTGGGCGAGCAGTACTTC. The chain employs TRBV6-5 and TRBJ2-7; D possibly corresponds to TRBD1 (5 bases). V shed 8 bases and J shed 6 bases, with 11 bases lying between them. Germline V gene data show CDR1 as MNHEY and CDR2 as SVGAGI. The CDR3 has 11 amino acids.

The chain recombines TRBV9 with TRBJ2-1; 10 bases are shared with TRBD2. This CDR3 contains 15 residues. The germline V gene encodes CDR1 SGDLS and CDR2 YYNGEE. J lost 6 bases, V lost 0 bases, and 3 bases had no gene match. CDR3 sequence: CASSVEGLARNEQFF. As DNA, the CDR3 is TGTGCCAGCAGCGTAGAGGGACTAGCGCGCAATGAGCAGTTCTTC. The full variable domain, rest sourced from reference TRBV9 and TRBJ2-1, is DSGVTQTPKHLITATGQRVTLRCSPRSGDLSVYWYQQSLDQGLQFLIQYYNGEERAKGNILERFSAQQFPDLHSELNLSSLELGDSALYFCASSVEGLARNEQFFGPGTRLTVL.

V usage is TRBV7-3 and J usage is TRBJ2-1; TRBD1 might be the D (6 bases). The germline V gene has CDR1 SGHTA and CDR2 FQGTGA. This CDR3 is built from 13 residues. The V gene lost 5 bases and the J gene lost 3 bases, with 8 bases spanning the gap. DNA of the CDR3: TGTGCCAGCAGCAAGGACAGCTACAATGAGCAGTTCTTC. This sequence encodes CASSKDSYNEQFF. Filled out from reference TRBV7-3 and TRBJ2-1, the complete variable domain reads GAGVSQTPSNKVTEKGKYVELRCDPISGHTALYWYRQSLGQGPEFLIYFQGTGAADDSGLPNDRFFAVRPEGSVSTLKIQRTERGDSAVYLCASSKDSYNEQFFGPGTRLTVL.

This clone was counted once. The gene calls are TRBV7-2 and TRBJ2-5; 8 bases agree with TRBD2. The V segment lost 2 bases and the J segment 1 base; nucleotides outside the gene matches: 3. This CDR3 has 15 residues. The germline V gene encodes CDR1 SGHTA and CDR2 FQGNSA. The CDR3 sequence is CASSLTGRAQETQYF. The CDR3 DNA reads as TGTGCCAGCAGCTTAACCGGGAGGGCCCAAGAGACCCAGTACTTC. The variable domain in full, with the rest retrieved from reference TRBV7-2 and TRBJ2-5, is GAGVSQSPSNKVTEKGKDVELRCDPISGHTALYWYRQSLGQGLEFLIYFQGNSAPDKSGLPSDRFSAERTGGSVSTLTIQRTQQEDSAVYLCASSLTGRAQETQYFGPGTRLLVL.

This clone was seen just once. This sequence joins TRBV5-4 and TRBJ2-3; 8 nucleotides line up with TRBD1. V lost 2 bases, J lost 0 bases, and 8 bases stayed unmatched. Germline CDR1 SGHNT, CDR2 YYREEE (reference sequence). The CDR3 is made up of 17 amino acids. This CDR3 is CASSLVQGGASTDTQYF. In DNA, the CDR3 is TGTGCCAGCAGCTTAGTACAGGGGGGCGCCAGCACAGATACGCAGTATTTT.

Here the CDR3 reads CASSHGGSGYGYTF. Here the CDR3 DNA reads TGTGCCAGCAGCCACGGGGGCAGCGGCTATGGCTACACCTTC. This sequence joins TRBV9 and TRBJ1-2; weak D call: TRBD1 (6 bases). Germline lookup yields CDR1 SGDLS and CDR2 YYNGEE. The CDR3 is 14 residues long. V dropped 4 bases and J dropped 4 bases, with 14 bases sitting between them.

This chain uses TRBV11-3 with TRBJ2-3; the D gene is possibly TRBD2 (6 bases). The V end was cut by 4 bases, the J end by 9 bases, with 17 bases between. The germline CDR1 and CDR2 sequences are SGHNT and YENEEA. CDR3 size: 14 residues. CDR3 coding DNA: TGTGCCAGCAGCTCCGGGACTCCGGGTCCCACGCAGTATTTT. Translated, it gives CASSSGTPGPTQYF.

The V gene is TRBV25-1, the J gene TRBJ1-6; TRBD1 matches at 7 bases. The CDR3 is 17 residues long. With 4 bases clipped from V and 9 bases from J, the junction kept 15 bases outside the gene matches. CDR1 is MGHDK and CDR2 is SYGVNS in the germline V gene. The CDR3 DNA reads as TGTGCCAGCAGTGCCGCAGGGTACACAGGGGAAGGTTCACCCCTCCACTTT. Protein product: CASSAAGYTGEGSPLHF.